This entry lists 17 T cell receptor beta chains sequenced from one sample in a study of cytomegalovirus exposure and HLA in healthy donors. The PCR ran on 60 Vbeta and 13 Jbeta primers. Produced via immunoSEQ multiplex PCR; TCRdb's table is partial and in-frame only. The data show around 100,000 clones, roughly three quarters seen once. Sequencing was done on a sample of PBMCs. These receptors all stem from a man between 35 and 55 years old in good health and CMV-seropositive.

The chain is built from TRBV5-1 and TRBJ2-3; TRBD1 matches at 12 bases. V lost 3 bases to trimming and J lost 3 bases; unmatched junction nucleotides: 5. Germline V gene lookup returns CDR1 SGHRS and CDR2 YFSETQ. The CDR3 consists of 16 residues. CDR3 loop: CASSWGDRGRTDTQYF. As DNA, the CDR3 is TGCGCCAGCAGCTGGGGGGACAGGGGGCGGACAGATACGCAGTATTTT. Full variable domain (missing parts from reference TRBV5-1 and TRBJ2-3): KAGVTQTPRYLIKTRGQQVTLSCSPISGHRSVSWYQQTPGQGLQFLFEYFSETQRNKGNFPGRFSGRQFSNSRSEMNVSTLELGDSALYLCASSWGDRGRTDTQYFGPGTRLTVL.

This sequence joins TRBV6-4 and TRBJ1-5; D not certain. The V end lost 11 bases, the J end lost 6 bases, and 23 bases lay between the germline ends. Germline V lookup: CDR1 MRHNA, CDR2 SNTAGT. The CDR3 has 15 residues. Written as DNA, the CDR3 is TGTGCCGGCACGAGTGAGCGGGGTCCGGCTCAGCCCCAGCATTTT. This encodes CAGTSERGPAQPQHF.

The genes are TRBV9 and TRBJ1-3; 10 bases match TRBD1. CDR1 and CDR2 from the germline V gene are SGDLS and YYNGEE. The J segment lost 2 bases and the V segment lost 5 bases, leaving 4 bases of the junction unmatched. The CDR3 is made up of 15 amino acids. CDR3 sequence (DNA): TGTGCCAGCAGGGCGGGGACAGGGGCTGGAAACACCATATATTTT. Its protein product is CASRAGTGAGNTIYF.

The chain links TRBV15 to TRBJ2-2; TRBD1 matches at 9 bases. The V and J ends lost 1 base and 2 bases, in that order; junction bases with no gene match: 5. The CDR3 covers 17 residues. Germline CDR1 LNHNV, CDR2 YYDKDF (reference sequence). The CDR3 sequence: CATSRVRGQGNTGELFF. In nucleotides, the CDR3 is TGTGCCACCAGCAGAGTCAGGGGACAGGGTAACACCGGGGAGCTGTTTTTT. Using reference TRBV15 and TRBJ2-2 for the parts outside the CDR3, the full variable domain is DAMVIQNPRYQVTQFGKPVTLSCSQTLNHNVMYWYQQKSSQAPKLLFHYYDKDFNNEADTPDNFQSRRPNTSFCFLDIRSPGLGDTAMYLCATSRVRGQGNTGELFFGEGSRLTVL.

In its sample, this clone was seen once. The chain carries TRBV18 and TRBJ2-5; D remains ambiguous. Germline assignment: CDR1 KGHSH and CDR2 LQKENI. Trimming left V 3 bases short and J 5 bases short, with 10 bases between. The CDR3 covers 13 residues. This chain's CDR3 is CASSPYVEETQYF. The CDR3 DNA reads as TGTGCCAGCTCACCCTATGTAGAGGAGACCCAGTACTTC.

The CDR3 DNA reads TGTGCCAGTAGTCCGACAGGGAACTATGGCTACACCTTC. It codes for CASSPTGNYGYTF. The J gene is TRBJ1-2, the V gene TRBV19; TRBD1 aligns across 7 bases. Germline CDR1 is LNHDA and CDR2 is SQIVND (reference sequence). CDR3 length equals 13 residues. Trimming at V came to 5 bases and at J to 2 bases, leaving 2 bases not matched to a gene.

The chain employs TRBV7-3 and TRBJ1-1; perhaps TRBD1 as D (5 bases). Deletions cut 6 bases from V and 3 bases from J, with 11 bases between. The CDR3 totals 13 residues. Germline V gene data show CDR1 as SGHTA and CDR2 as FQGTGA. The DNA of the CDR3 is TGTGCCAGCAGTCTAACAGGCCACACTGAAGCTTTCTTT. Translation gives CASSLTGHTEAFF.

As DNA, the CDR3 is TGCGCCAGCAGCTTGGCCAAGGGGATTCTGGATGGCTACACCTTC. Translating gives CASSLAKGILDGYTF. The rearrangement links TRBV5-1 to TRBJ1-2, with D possibly matching TRBD1 (5 bases). The germline V gene has CDR1 SGHRS and CDR2 YFSETQ. The CDR3 runs 15 residues. V was shortened by 0 bases and J by 6 bases, with 15 bases between the two germline ends.

The genes are TRBV6-4 and TRBJ1-4; D perhaps matches TRBD1 (6 bases). CDR1 and CDR2 from the germline V gene are MRHNA and SNTAGT. V lost 4 bases and J lost 7, with 22 bases in between. The CDR3 is 17 residues long. The CDR3 DNA sequence: TGTGCCAGCAGTGCGGACTCCCCCGGCGGGGGCCGTGAAAAACTGTTTTTT. It translates to CASSADSPGGGREKLFF.

The sample holds a few counts of this clone. V usage is TRBV13 and J usage is TRBJ2-1; 10 nucleotides line up with TRBD2. This CDR3 spans 17 amino acids. Looked up from germline, CDR1 is PRHDT and CDR2 is FYEKMQ (reference sequence). V shed 5 bases, J shed 9 bases, and the junction held 16 bases outside the gene matches. The CDR3 DNA reads as TGTGCCAGCAGCCTATCCGGGTCTAGCGGGAGCCCCCCTGAGCAGTTCTTC. As protein: CASSLSGSSGSPPEQFF.

V gene TRBV7-3 combines with J gene TRBJ2-5; the match to TRBD2 covers 9 bases. This CDR3 has 16 residues. Germline V gene sequence: CDR1 SGHTA, CDR2 FQGTGA. With V trimmed by 2 bases and J by 4 bases, 8 bases remained unmatched. DNA for the CDR3: TGTGCCAGCAGCTTAGGCCCGCGGGAGGGGGCAGAGACCCAGTACTTC. Amino acid sequence: CASSLGPREGAETQYF.

The V and J genes are TRBV11-2 and TRBJ2-7; 11 nucleotides agree with TRBD2. The CDR3 loop spans 15 amino acids. Trimming took 5 bases from V and 4 from J; bases not matched to a gene: 7. Germline CDR1 and CDR2: SGHAT and FQNNGV. This chain's CDR3 is CASSETSGSGYEQYF. CDR3 in DNA: TGTGCCAGCAGCGAAACTAGCGGGAGTGGTTACGAGCAGTACTTC.

The chain links TRBV10-3 to TRBJ2-7, with 14 bases lining up with TRBD2. The CDR3 totals 17 residues. V gave up 4 bases and J gave up 3 bases; unmatched junction bases: 8. Germline V gene sequence: CDR1 ENHRY, CDR2 SYGVKD. The CDR3 protein is CAISGQTSGRAGYEQYV. The CDR3, as DNA: TGTGCCATCAGTGGCCAGACTAGCGGGAGGGCGGGCTACGAGCAGTACGTC.

The chain carries TRBV6-1 and TRBJ2-2; 7 positions match TRBD2. CDR1 MNHNS and CDR2 SASEGT come from the germline V gene. The CDR3 is 17 amino acids. Unmatched junction bases numbered 13, after V lost 2 bases and J lost 7 bases. The DNA for the CDR3 is TGTGCCAGCAGTGAAAGTCGCGGCGGGAGCTTCAACGGGGAGCTGTTTTTT. Translating gives CASSESRGGSFNGELFF.

The chain employs TRBV7-9 and TRBJ2-7, with D maybe TRBD1 (5 bases). Deletions cut 1 base from V and 6 bases from J, with 10 bases between. Germline loops: CDR1 SEHNR, CDR2 FQNEAQ (reference sequence). This CDR3 region has 13 residues. The CDR3 is CASSLGAGREQYV. Here the CDR3 DNA reads TGTGCCAGCAGCTTAGGGGCAGGGCGCGAGCAGTACGTC.

This chain uses TRBV18 with TRBJ1-5, with no clear D. This CDR3 region has 13 residues. The V and J ends lost 3 bases and 4 bases respectively, with 7 bases between them. Germline CDR1 KGHSH, CDR2 LQKENI. Here the CDR3 reads CASSPTENQPQHF. The CDR3 bases are TGTGCCAGCTCACCTACAGAAAATCAGCCCCAGCATTTT.

The CDR3 DNA reads TGTGCCAGCAGTCGCAGGGGGTCCGGGGAGCTGTTTTTT. Its translation is CASSRRGSGELFF. The genes are TRBV25-1 and TRBJ2-2; 7 bases match TRBD1. The trim removed 5 bases at V and 6 bases at J, leaving 3 bases unmatched. Germline V gene data show CDR1 as MGHDK and CDR2 as SYGVNS. This CDR3 is built from 13 residues.